These 20 T cell receptor beta chains were all obtained from the same sample, sequenced in a study of cytomegalovirus exposure and HLA in healthy donors. With 60 Vbeta and 13 Jbeta primers, the PCR was carried out. Only in-frame clones appear in the TCRdb table, and some are missing; sequencing was by immunoSEQ multiplex PCR. The table shows around 250,000 clones, with about nine tenths occurring only once. Sequencing was done on a sample of PBMCs. The receptor set was obtained from a girl aged 2 to 9 in good health and CMV-seronegative.

V usage is TRBV6-5 and J usage is TRBJ1-3; D gene unclear. Per the germline V gene, CDR1 is MNHEY and CDR2 is SVGAGI. Trimming left V 7 bases short and J 0 bases short, with 10 bases between. The CDR3 is 14 residues long. DNA of the CDR3: TGTGCCAGCAAAAGATACACCTCTGGAAACACCATATATTTT. Protein product: CASKRYTSGNTIYF.

The chain carries TRBV9 and TRBJ2-2, with 7 bases lining up with TRBD1. Germline lookup yields CDR1 SGDLS and CDR2 YYNGEE. The trim removed 0 bases at V and 7 bases at J, leaving 0 bases unmatched. This CDR3 region has 13 residues. CDR3 sequence (DNA): TGTGCCAGCAGCGTAGGGGACAGCGGGGAGCTGTTTTTT. Protein: CASSVGDSGELFF. The full variable domain, its missing parts supplied by reference TRBV9 and TRBJ2-2, is DSGVTQTPKHLITATGQRVTLRCSPRSGDLSVYWYQQSLDQGLQFLIQYYNGEERAKGNILERFSAQQFPDLHSELNLSSLELGDSALYFCASSVGDSGELFFGEGSRLTVL.

The chain employs TRBV19 and TRBJ2-3; 15 bases line up with TRBD2. V trimming: 5 bases; J trimming: 0 bases; junction bases outside the gene matches: 9. In germline, CDR1 is LNHDA, CDR2 SQIVND (reference sequence). The CDR3 length is 19 residues. CDR3 DNA sequence: TGTGCCAGTAGTGGCCAGGGACTAGCGGGAGGTACTAGCACAGATACGCAGTATTTT. Translation gives CASSGQGLAGGTSTDTQYF.

CDR3 region: CASSQGGAGEQYF. CDR3 DNA sequence: TGTGCCAGCAGCCAAGGGGGCGCGGGGGAGCAGTACTTC. This chain joins TRBV6-5 and TRBJ2-7; D may be TRBD1 (7 bases). Germline CDR1 MNHEY, CDR2 SVGAGI. The V gene lost 6 bases and the J gene lost 7 bases, with 16 bases spanning the gap. This CDR3 has 13 amino acids.

The rearrangement links TRBV7-7 to TRBJ2-1; no clear D gene. The germline V gene encodes CDR1 SSHAT and CDR2 FNYEAQ (reference sequence). The CDR3 is 13 residues long. Between the trimmed V and J ends, which lost 4 bases and 3 bases, there was a span of 7 bases. CDR3 nucleotides: TGTGCCAGCAGCTCAAATTTCTACAATGAGCAGTTCTTC. This encodes CASSSNFYNEQFF.

This clone turned up a few times. The chain links TRBV6-5 to TRBJ2-7; TRBD1 agrees at 11 bases. The trim removed 0 bases at V and 5 bases at J, leaving 3 bases unmatched. This CDR3 has 15 amino acids. The germline V gene has CDR1 MNHEY and CDR2 SVGAGI. CDR3 DNA sequence: TGTGCCAGCAGTTACTCGGGACAGGGGGTCAACGAGCAGTACTTC. Translated, it gives CASSYSGQGVNEQYF.

The CDR3 loop reads CASSQLSGRVLGEQYF. For the CDR3, the DNA is TGTGCCAGCAGCCAGCTTAGCGGGAGGGTTTTGGGTGAGCAGTACTTC. The V and J genes are TRBV4-2 and TRBJ2-7, with TRBD2 identical over 11 bases. The junction had 11 bases not matched to a gene; V was cut back by 3 bases and J by 7 bases. The CDR3 spans 16 residues. Germline CDR1 and CDR2: LGHNA and YNFKEQ.

The V call is TRBV10-2, the J call TRBJ1-2, with D perhaps matching TRBD1 (6 bases). CDR1 is WSHSY and CDR2 is SAAADI in the germline V gene. This CDR3 region has 16 residues. Deletions cut 6 bases from V and 2 bases from J, with 19 bases between. The CDR3 loop reads CASRDRNDRPNYGYTF. CDR3 nucleotide sequence: TGCGCCAGCAGGGACCGAAACGACAGGCCCAACTATGGCTACACCTTC.

This clone was seen a handful of times. V gene TRBV4-1 combines with J gene TRBJ1-1, with 8 bases that match TRBD1. Per the germline V gene, CDR1 is MGHRA and CDR2 is YSYEKL. V trimming: 1 base; J trimming: 4 bases; junction bases outside the gene matches: 5. This CDR3 is 15 amino acids long. CDR3 sequence: CASSQGGTGGTEAFF. For the CDR3, the DNA is TGCGCCAGCAGCCAAGGAGGAACAGGGGGCACTGAAGCTTTCTTT.

The chain uses TRBV9 and TRBJ1-1; D might be TRBD1 (5 bases). The CDR3 loop spans 16 amino acids. V gave up 0 bases and J gave up 0 bases, with 12 bases separating them. Per the germline V gene, CDR1 is SGDLS and CDR2 is YYNGEE. CDR3 region: CASSVDVGGVNTEAFF. CDR3 nucleotide sequence: TGTGCCAGCAGCGTAGATGTGGGAGGGGTGAACACTGAAGCTTTCTTT.

The chain joins TRBV7-9 to TRBJ2-7; 7 positions agree with TRBD1. CDR3 length: 15 amino acids. The V segment lost 2 bases and the J segment 6 bases; nucleotides outside the gene matches: 10. Germline V lookup: CDR1 SEHNR, CDR2 FQNEAQ (reference sequence). The CDR3, as DNA: TGTGCCAGCAGCTTATTACGACAGGGAAAAAGCGAGCAGTACTTC. Translation gives CASSLLRQGKSEQYF.

The chain combines TRBV5-5 with TRBJ2-7; perhaps TRBD2 as D (7 bases). From germline, CDR1 is SGHKS and CDR2 YYEKEE (reference sequence). This CDR3 contains 16 residues. The V gene lost 1 base and the J gene lost 0 bases, with 14 bases spanning the gap. DNA for the CDR3: TGTGCCAGCAGCTTGAGGGGGGGCTTAGGCTCCTACGAGCAGTACTTC. Residues: CASSLRGGLGSYEQYF.

The V and J genes are TRBV11-2 and TRBJ2-1; TRBD2 matches 11 bases. Looked up from germline, CDR1 is SGHAT and CDR2 is FQNNGV. The V segment lost 6 bases and the J segment 0 bases; nucleotides outside the gene matches: 10. This CDR3 has 18 amino acids. CDR3 in DNA: TGTGCCAGCAGACCGCGTGTAGCGGGGGGGAGCTCCTACAATGAGCAGTTCTTC. Protein: CASRPRVAGGSSYNEQFF. Full variable domain (remainder filled in from reference TRBV11-2 and TRBJ2-1): EAGVAQSPRYKIIEKRQSVAFWCNPISGHATLYWYQQILGQGPKLLIQFQNNGVVDDSQLPKDRFSAERLKGVDSTLKIQPAKLEDSAVYLCASRPRVAGGSSYNEQFFGPGTRLTVL.

In DNA form, the CDR3 reads TGCGCCAGCGGAGCACCCCACAGGGAAGGGGAAAAACTGTTTTTT. Translating gives CASGAPHREGEKLFF. The V gene is TRBV10-2, the J gene TRBJ1-4, with a possible D match to TRBD1 (6 bases). V dropped 8 bases and J dropped 8 bases, with 21 bases sitting between them. The CDR3 consists of 15 residues. Germline CDR1 WSHSY, CDR2 SAAADI.

The genes are TRBV18 and TRBJ1-1, with 11 bases identical to TRBD1. Germline V gives CDR1 KGHSH, CDR2 LQKENI. V gave up 3 bases and J gave up 1 base; unmatched junction bases: 4. The CDR3 is 16 amino acids. CDR3 DNA sequence: TGTGCCAGCTCACCGCTGGGGACAGGGGGGAACACTGAAGCTTTCTTT. Its protein is CASSPLGTGGNTEAFF.

This clone appeared a few times. This chain links TRBV6-6 with TRBJ1-5; tentative D call: TRBD1 (6 bases). The germline V and J ends were trimmed by 7 bases and 7 bases, with 14 bases remaining between them. CDR1 is MNHNY, CDR2 SVGAGI, per germline (reference sequence). The CDR3 length is 13 residues. CDR3 sequence: CASTKTGNQPQHF. In DNA, the CDR3 is TGTGCCAGCACCAAAACAGGGAACCAGCCCCAGCATTTT.

V gene TRBV6-5 combines with J gene TRBJ2-7, with D possibly being TRBD2 (6 bases). This CDR3 is 15 amino acids long. CDR1 is MNHEY and CDR2 is SVGAGI in the germline V gene. Between the trimmed V and J ends, which lost 0 bases and 2 bases, there was a span of 11 bases. The CDR3 loop reads CASSYSPGATYEQYF. Written as DNA, the CDR3 is TGTGCCAGCAGTTACTCGCCGGGAGCCACCTACGAGCAGTACTTC.

This rearrangement joins TRBV6-5 to TRBJ2-7, with 9 bases identical to TRBD1. CDR3 length: 15 amino acids. Per germline, CDR1 MNHEY and CDR2 SVGAGI. V shed 6 bases and J 3 bases; nucleotides not matched to a gene: 9. CDR3: CASSGRDRDIYEQYF. The CDR3 DNA reads as TGTGCCAGCAGCGGCCGGGACAGGGATATCTACGAGCAGTACTTC.

CDR3 coding DNA: TGTGCCAGCAGCTTTCGGGGTGTGGAAAAACTGTTTTTT. It yields the protein CASSFRGVEKLFF. This chain links TRBV7-9 with TRBJ1-4; D gene unclear. Per germline, CDR1 SEHNR and CDR2 FQNEAQ (reference sequence). V was clipped by 3 bases and J by 8 bases, with 10 bases between them. The CDR3 totals 13 residues.

This chain uses TRBV10-1 with TRBJ2-7; the match to TRBD1 covers 7 bases. Trimming removed 5 bases from V and 2 bases from J; junction bases left unmatched: 3. This CDR3 has 13 amino acids. From germline, CDR1 is WNHNN and CDR2 SYGVQD (reference sequence). The CDR3 reads CASSTDRAYEQYF. CDR3 nucleotide sequence: TGCGCCAGCAGTACAGACAGGGCCTACGAGCAGTACTTC.